This T cell receptor (beta chain) was identified during a study of cytomegalovirus exposure and HLA in healthy donors. Findings and caveats of the study: Accounts indicate the classifier identified cytomegalovirus status with strong specificity and sensitivity. In presence/absence analyses, roughly uniform sequencing depth across donors was assumed. The authors listed 150 or so TCR beta chains as cytomegalovirus-associated.

This clone turned up a few times. The antigen is unknown. Trimming removed 7 bases at V and 13 bases at J, with 20 bases between. CDR3 size: 13 residues. Germline V gene sequence: CDR1 SEHNR, CDR2 FQNEAQ (reference sequence). PCR used 60 Vbeta primers and 13 Jbeta primers. Here immunoSEQ multiplex PCR was the method, and the copy in TCRdb shows in-frame clones only, minus some. The sample yields around 140,000 clones, approximately 9% seen once. Source material: PBMCs. The receptor comes from a woman aged 40-49 years in good health and CMV-seropositive. The chain joins TRBV7-9 to TRBJ2-1; D might be TRBD1 (6 bases). The chain's CDR3 is CASIPSAGTIQFF. The DNA for the CDR3 is TGTGCCAGCATCCCGTCCGCCGGGACAATCCAGTTCTTC.